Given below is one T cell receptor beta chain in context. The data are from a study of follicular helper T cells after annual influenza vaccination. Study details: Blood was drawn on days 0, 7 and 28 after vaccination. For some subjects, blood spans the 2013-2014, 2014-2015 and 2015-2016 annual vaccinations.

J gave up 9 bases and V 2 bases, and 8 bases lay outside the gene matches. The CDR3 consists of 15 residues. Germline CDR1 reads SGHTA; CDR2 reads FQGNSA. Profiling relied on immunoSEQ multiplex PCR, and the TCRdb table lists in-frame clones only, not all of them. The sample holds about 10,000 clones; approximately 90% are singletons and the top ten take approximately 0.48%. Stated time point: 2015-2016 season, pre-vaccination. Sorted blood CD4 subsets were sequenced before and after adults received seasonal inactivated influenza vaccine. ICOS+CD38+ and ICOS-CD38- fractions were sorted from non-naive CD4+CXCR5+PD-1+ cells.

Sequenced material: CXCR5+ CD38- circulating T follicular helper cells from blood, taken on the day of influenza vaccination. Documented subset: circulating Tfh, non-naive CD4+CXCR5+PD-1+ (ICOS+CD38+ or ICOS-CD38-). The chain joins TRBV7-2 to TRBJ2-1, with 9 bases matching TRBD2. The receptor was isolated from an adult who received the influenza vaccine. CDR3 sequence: CASSLIAGGLGEQFF. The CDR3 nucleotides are TGTGCCAGCAGCTTAATCGCGGGGGGGCTCGGTGAGCAGTTCTTC.